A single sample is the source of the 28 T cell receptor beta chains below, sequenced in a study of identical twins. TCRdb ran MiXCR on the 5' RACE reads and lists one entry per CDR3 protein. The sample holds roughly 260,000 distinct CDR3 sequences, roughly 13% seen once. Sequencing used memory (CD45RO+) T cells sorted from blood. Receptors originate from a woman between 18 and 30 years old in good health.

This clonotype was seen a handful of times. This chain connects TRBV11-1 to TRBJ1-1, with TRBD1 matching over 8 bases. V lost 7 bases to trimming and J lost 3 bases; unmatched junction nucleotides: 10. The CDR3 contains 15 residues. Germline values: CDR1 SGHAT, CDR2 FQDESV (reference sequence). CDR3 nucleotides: TGTGCCAGCACCCGGACAGGGTGGGGAGACACTGAAGCTTTCTTT. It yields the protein CASTRTGWGDTEAFF.

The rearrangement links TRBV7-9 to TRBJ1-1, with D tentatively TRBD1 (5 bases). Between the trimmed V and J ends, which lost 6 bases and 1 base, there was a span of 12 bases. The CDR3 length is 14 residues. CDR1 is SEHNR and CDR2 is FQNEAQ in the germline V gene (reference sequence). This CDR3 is CASRLPGANTEAFF. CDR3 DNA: TGTGCCAGCAGGCTCCCCGGGGCGAACACTGAAGCTTTCTTT.

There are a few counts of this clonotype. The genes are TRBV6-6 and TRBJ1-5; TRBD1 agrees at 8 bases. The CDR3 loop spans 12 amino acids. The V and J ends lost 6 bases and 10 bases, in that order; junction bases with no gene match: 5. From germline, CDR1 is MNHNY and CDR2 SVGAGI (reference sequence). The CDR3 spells CASRTDRGPQHF. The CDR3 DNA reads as TGTGCCAGCAGAACCGACAGGGGACCCCAGCATTTT.

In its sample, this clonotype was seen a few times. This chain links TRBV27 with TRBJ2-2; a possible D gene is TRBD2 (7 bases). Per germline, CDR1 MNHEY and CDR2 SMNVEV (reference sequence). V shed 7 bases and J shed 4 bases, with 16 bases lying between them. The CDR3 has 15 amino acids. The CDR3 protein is CASKSGGAGTGELFF. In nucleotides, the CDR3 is TGTGCCAGCAAATCGGGGGGCGCGGGCACCGGGGAGCTGTTTTTT.

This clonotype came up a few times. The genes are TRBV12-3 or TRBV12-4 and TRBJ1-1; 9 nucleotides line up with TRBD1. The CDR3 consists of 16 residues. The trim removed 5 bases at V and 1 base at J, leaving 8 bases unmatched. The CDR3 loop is CASSPGTGLWNTEAFF. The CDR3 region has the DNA TGTGCCAGCAGTCCCGGGACAGGGTTATGGAACACTGAAGCTTTCTTT.

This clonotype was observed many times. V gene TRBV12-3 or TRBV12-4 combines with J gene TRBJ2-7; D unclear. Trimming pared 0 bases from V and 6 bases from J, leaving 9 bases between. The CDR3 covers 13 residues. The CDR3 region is CASSLAPFSEQYF. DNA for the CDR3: TGTGCCAGCAGTTTAGCGCCTTTTTCCGAGCAGTACTTC.

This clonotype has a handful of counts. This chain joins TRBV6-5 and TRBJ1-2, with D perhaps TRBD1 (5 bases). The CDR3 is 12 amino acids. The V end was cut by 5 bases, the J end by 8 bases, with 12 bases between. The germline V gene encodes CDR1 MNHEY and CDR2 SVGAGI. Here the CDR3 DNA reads TGTGCCAGCAGTCCTCTCGGGGGGGGCTACACCTTC. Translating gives CASSPLGGGYTF.

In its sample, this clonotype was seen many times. The CDR3 region has the DNA TGTGCCAGCAGCCAAGATTGGGGGGGAGAGCAGTTCTTC. The encoded protein is CASSQDWGGEQFF. V is TRBV3-1 and J is TRBJ2-1, with TRBD2 identical over 7 bases. This CDR3 region has 13 residues. Germline V CDR1 and CDR2: LGHDT, YNNKEL (reference sequence). Trimming removed 0 bases from V and 10 bases from J; junction bases left unmatched: 3.

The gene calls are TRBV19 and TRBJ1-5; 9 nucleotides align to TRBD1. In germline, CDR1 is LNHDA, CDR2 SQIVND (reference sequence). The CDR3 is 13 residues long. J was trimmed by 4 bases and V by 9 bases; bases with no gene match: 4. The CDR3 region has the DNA TGTGCCAGCAAGACAGGGGGGAATCAGCCCCAGCATTTT. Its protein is CASKTGGNQPQHF.

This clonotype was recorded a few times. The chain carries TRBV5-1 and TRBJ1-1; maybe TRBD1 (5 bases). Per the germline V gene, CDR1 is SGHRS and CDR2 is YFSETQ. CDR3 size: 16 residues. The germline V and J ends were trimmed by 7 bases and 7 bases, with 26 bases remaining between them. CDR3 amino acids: CASLGLGPGLRGEAFF. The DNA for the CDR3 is TGCGCCAGCCTAGGGCTCGGTCCGGGCCTGAGGGGTGAAGCTTTCTTT.

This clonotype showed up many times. The DNA of the CDR3 is TGTGCCAGCAGCTTGGGGGACAAGAAAGCTTTCTTT. Amino acids: CASSLGDKKAFF. This sequence joins TRBV13 and TRBJ1-1, with D maybe TRBD1 (6 bases). V gave up 3 bases and J gave up 9 bases, with 11 bases separating them. The germline gives CDR1 PRHDT, CDR2 FYEKMQ (reference sequence). The CDR3 is made up of 12 amino acids.

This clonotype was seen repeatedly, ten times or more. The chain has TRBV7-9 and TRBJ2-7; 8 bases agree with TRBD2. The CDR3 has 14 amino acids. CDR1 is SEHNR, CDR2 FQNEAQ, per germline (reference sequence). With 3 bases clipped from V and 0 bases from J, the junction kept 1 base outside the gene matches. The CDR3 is CASSFTSGSYEQYF. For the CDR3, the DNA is TGTGCCAGCAGCTTTACTAGCGGCTCCTACGAGCAGTACTTC.

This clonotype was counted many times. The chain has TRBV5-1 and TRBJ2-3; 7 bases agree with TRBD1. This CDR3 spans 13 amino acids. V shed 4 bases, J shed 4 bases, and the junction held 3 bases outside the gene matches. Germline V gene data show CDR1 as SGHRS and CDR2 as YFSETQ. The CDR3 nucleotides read TGCGCCAGCAGCACAACAGGGGCAGATACGCAGTATTTT. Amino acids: CASSTTGADTQYF. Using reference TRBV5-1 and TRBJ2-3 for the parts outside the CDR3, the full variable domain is KAGVTQTPRYLIKTRGQQVTLSCSPISGHRSVSWYQQTPGQGLQFLFEYFSETQRNKGNFPGRFSGRQFSNSRSEMNVSTLELGDSALYLCASSTTGADTQYFGPGTRLTVL.

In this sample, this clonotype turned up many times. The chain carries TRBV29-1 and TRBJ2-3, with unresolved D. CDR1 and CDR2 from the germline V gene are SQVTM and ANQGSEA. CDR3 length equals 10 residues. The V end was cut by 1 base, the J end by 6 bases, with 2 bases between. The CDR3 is CSVEGDTQYF. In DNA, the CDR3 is TGCAGCGTTGAAGGGGATACGCAGTATTTT.

CDR3 DNA: TGCGCCAGCAGTTCTATTAGCGGGGGCACAGATACGCAGTATTTT. It specifies CASSSISGGTDTQYF. The chain couples TRBV5-1 to TRBJ2-3, with 8 bases matching TRBD2. This CDR3 has 15 amino acids. Germline trimming cut 5 bases from V and 1 base from J; bases unmatched to any gene: 6. Per germline, CDR1 SGHRS and CDR2 YFSETQ.

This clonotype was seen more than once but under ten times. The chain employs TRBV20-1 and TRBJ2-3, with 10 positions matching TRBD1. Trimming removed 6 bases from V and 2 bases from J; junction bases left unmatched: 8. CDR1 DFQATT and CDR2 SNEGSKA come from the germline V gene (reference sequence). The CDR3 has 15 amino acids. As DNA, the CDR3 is TGCAGTGCCACCGGGACAGGGGCTAACACAGATACGCAGTATTTT. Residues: CSATGTGANTDTQYF.

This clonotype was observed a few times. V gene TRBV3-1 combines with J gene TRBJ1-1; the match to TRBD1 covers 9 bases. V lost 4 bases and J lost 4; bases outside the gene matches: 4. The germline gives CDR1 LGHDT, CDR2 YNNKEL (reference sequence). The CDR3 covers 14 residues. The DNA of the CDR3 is TGTGCCAGCAGCCGAAGGACAGGGGCCACTGAAGCTTTCTTT. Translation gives CASSRRTGATEAFF.

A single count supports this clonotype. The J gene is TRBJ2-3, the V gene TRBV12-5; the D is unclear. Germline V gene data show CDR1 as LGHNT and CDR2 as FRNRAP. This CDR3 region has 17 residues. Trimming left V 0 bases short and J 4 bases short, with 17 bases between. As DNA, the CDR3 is TGTGCTAGTGGTTTGGTATATCCTAGATCCGTGCCAGATACGCAGTATTTT. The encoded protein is CASGLVYPRSVPDTQYF.

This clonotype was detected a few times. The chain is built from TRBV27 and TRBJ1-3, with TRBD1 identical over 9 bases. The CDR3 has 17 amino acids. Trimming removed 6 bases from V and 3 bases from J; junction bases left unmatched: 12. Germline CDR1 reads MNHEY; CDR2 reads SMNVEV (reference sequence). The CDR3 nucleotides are TGTGCCAGCAGGGGGGGGACCGGGACAGGGATTGGAAACACCATATATTTT. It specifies CASRGGTGTGIGNTIYF.

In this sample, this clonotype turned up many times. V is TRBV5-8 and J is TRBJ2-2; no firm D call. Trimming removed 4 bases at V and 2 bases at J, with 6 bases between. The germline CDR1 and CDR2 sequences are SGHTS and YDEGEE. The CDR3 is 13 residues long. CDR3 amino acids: CASSAYNTGELFF. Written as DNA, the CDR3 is TGTGCCAGCAGCGCCTATAACACCGGGGAGCTGTTTTTT.

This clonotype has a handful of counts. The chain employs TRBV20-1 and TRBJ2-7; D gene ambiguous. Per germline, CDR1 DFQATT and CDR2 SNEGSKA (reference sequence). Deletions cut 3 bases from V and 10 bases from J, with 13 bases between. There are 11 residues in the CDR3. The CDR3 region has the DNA TGCAGTGCTAGCGCTGGTGTACCACAGTACTTC. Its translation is CSASAGVPQYF.

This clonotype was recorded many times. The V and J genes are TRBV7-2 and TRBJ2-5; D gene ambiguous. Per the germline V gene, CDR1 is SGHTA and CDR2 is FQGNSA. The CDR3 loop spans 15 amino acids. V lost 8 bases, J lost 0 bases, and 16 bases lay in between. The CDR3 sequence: CASALESGYQETQYF. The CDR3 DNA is TGTGCCAGCGCCCTAGAATCCGGGTACCAAGAGACCCAGTACTTC.

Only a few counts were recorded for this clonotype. CDR3: CSARDFERGSTDTQYF. Here the CDR3 DNA reads TGCAGTGCTAGAGATTTTGAGCGGGGTAGCACAGATACGCAGTATTTT. J is TRBJ2-3 and V is TRBV20-1; 7 bases fit TRBD2. V lost 0 bases, J lost 0 bases, and 6 bases stayed unmatched. In germline, CDR1 is DFQATT, CDR2 SNEGSKA (reference sequence). The CDR3 contains 16 residues.

CDR3: CASSLTGGNEQYF. CDR3 in DNA: TGTGCCAGCAGCTTGACAGGGGGCAACGAGCAGTACTTC. V and J are TRBV5-6 and TRBJ2-7; TRBD1 agrees at 9 bases. Germline assignment: CDR1 SGHDT and CDR2 YYEEEE. Trimming at V came to 1 base and at J to 5 bases, leaving 1 base not matched to a gene. The CDR3 totals 13 residues. The full variable domain, in which reference TRBV5-6 and TRBJ2-7 provide the parts outside the CDR3, is DAGVTQSPTHLIKTRGQQVTLRCSPKSGHDTVSWYQQALGQGPQFIFQYYEEEERQRGNFPDRFSGHQFPNYSSELNVNALLLGDSALYLCASSLTGGNEQYFGPGTRLTVT.

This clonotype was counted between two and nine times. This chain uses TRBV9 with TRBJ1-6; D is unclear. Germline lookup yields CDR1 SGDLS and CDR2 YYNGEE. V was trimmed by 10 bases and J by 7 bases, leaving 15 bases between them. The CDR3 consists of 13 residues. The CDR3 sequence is CASRREVNSPLHF. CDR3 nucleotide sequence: TGTGCCTCGCGCCGGGAGGTCAATTCACCCCTCCACTTT. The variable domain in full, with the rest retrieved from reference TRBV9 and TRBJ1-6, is DSGVTQTPKHLITATGQRVTLRCSPRSGDLSVYWYQQSLDQGLQFLIQYYNGEERAKGNILERFSAQQFPDLHSELNLSSLELGDSALYFCASRREVNSPLHFGNGTRLTVT.

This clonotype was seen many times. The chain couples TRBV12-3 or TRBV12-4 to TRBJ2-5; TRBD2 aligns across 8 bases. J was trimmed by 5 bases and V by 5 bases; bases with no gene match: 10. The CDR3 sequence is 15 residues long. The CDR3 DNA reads TGTGCCAGCAGTCTCAGCGGGGGATCGATGGAGACCCAGTACTTC. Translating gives CASSLSGGSMETQYF.

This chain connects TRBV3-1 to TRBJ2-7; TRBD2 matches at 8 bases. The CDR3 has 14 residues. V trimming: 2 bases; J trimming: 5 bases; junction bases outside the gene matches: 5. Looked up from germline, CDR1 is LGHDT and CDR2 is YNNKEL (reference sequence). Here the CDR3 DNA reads TGTGCCAGCAGCCAAAGGCGGGAGGCCCACGAGCAGTACTTC. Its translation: CASSQRREAHEQYF.

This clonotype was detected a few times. The CDR3 nucleotides read TGCAGTGCTGCCCAGTCCGGTTCCTATGGCTACACCTTC. Its translation is CSAAQSGSYGYTF. The chain joins TRBV20-1 to TRBJ1-2; D uncertain. This CDR3 is 13 amino acids long. The germline V gene has CDR1 DFQATT and CDR2 SNEGSKA (reference sequence). V lost 5 bases and J 4 bases, leaving 14 bases between the germline ends.